This TCR beta chain was documented in a study of T cells in Graves' hyperthyroidism and ophthalmopathy. General observations from the study: Most clonotypes expanded in thyroid above 0.001 were likewise present in blood.

The CDR3 sequence is 16 residues long. Germline CDR1 and CDR2: SEHNR and FQNEAQ (reference sequence). The germline V and J ends were trimmed by 8 bases and 0 bases, with 18 bases remaining between them. Researchers amplified the TCR beta CDR3 regions from RNA transcripts. Carried out on the TCR CDR3, a first-round RT-PCR used the HTBI primer set. TCRdb itself ran the multiplex PCR reads through MiXCR, one entry per CDR3 protein. In the table there are 300,000 to 450,000 distinct CDR3 sequences, roughly 15% of which are singletons. As concerns this clonotype: Its target is not known. A much larger clone sits a single nucleotide away, making a read error possible.

Clinicians diagnosed patients from clinical symptoms, serum thyroxine and TRAb, thyroid ultrasound and orbital computed tomography. The authors obtained PBMCs from more than 8 ml of fresh peripheral blood. This chain uses TRBV7-9 with TRBJ2-3; TRBD2 is a possible D gene (6 bases). Sequenced material: blood. This clonotype was obtained from a woman between 25 and 40 years old with Graves' ophthalmopathy. The CDR3 is CASGPVAGWSTDTQYF. CDR3 DNA: TGTGCCAGCGGCCCAGTGGCGGGATGGAGCACAGATACGCAGTATTTT.